Below, 9 T cell receptor beta chains from the same sample are listed, as sequenced in a study of T cell responses to AZD1222 COVID-19 vaccine. The method was immunoSEQ multiplex PCR; TCRdb's version includes in-frame clones alone and lacks a portion of them. The data contain fewer than 150,000 clones, over 90% of them seen just once; the ten biggest clones take up more than 0.7%. Sequences were derived from peripheral blood, sampled on day 0 of AZD1222 vaccination. The source of these receptors is an adult in good health.

This clone came up a few times. The chain couples TRBV12-3 or TRBV12-4 to TRBJ1-1; D gene unclear. Trimming stripped 2 bases from V and 1 base from J, with 5 bases between. The CDR3 has 13 amino acids. The CDR3 region has the DNA TGTGCCAGCAGTTTACGGGGGAACACTGAAGCTTTCTTT. It yields the protein CASSLRGNTEAFF.

The V and J genes are TRBV2 and TRBJ2-5, with TRBD1 as a possible D gene (6 bases). The CDR3 runs to 13 residues. Germline V gives CDR1 SNHLY, CDR2 FYNNEI. With 8 bases removed from V and 1 base from J, the gap between germline ends came to 11 bases. The CDR3 bases are TGTGCCAGCCTCCGGGACACCCAAGAGACCCAGTACTTC. Its translation: CASLRDTQETQYF.

This chain joins TRBV6-5 and TRBJ2-2; maybe TRBD1 (6 bases). Germline V gene lookup returns CDR1 MNHEY and CDR2 SVGAGI. This CDR3 has 13 amino acids. V dropped 10 bases and J dropped 5 bases, with 14 bases sitting between them. This CDR3 is CAIPGHFTGELFF. Here the CDR3 DNA reads TGTGCCATTCCGGGACACTTTACCGGGGAGCTGTTTTTT.

This clone is deemed medium-sized. V is TRBV20-1 and J is TRBJ1-1; D is ambiguous. Looked up from germline, CDR1 is DFQATT and CDR2 is SNEGSKA (reference sequence). V was trimmed by 3 bases and J by 0 bases, leaving 11 bases between them. The length of the CDR3 is 14 residues. The chain's CDR3 is CSASVYTLNTEAFF. The CDR3 coding sequence is TGCAGTGCTAGTGTCTATACGCTGAACACTGAAGCTTTCTTT.

The rearrangement uses TRBV2 and TRBJ1-3, with a tentative D call TRBD1 (5 bases). From germline, CDR1 is SNHLY and CDR2 FYNNEI. The CDR3 extends over 16 amino acids. Deletions cut 5 bases from V and 0 bases from J, with 14 bases between. The CDR3 is CASSPFDSSSGNTIYF. DNA for the CDR3: TGTGCCAGCAGTCCCTTTGACAGCAGCTCTGGAAACACCATATATTTT.

The chain couples TRBV10-1 to TRBJ2-2; possibly TRBD1 or TRBD2 for D (6 bases each). Trimming removed 4 bases at V and 5 bases at J, with 23 bases between. Per the germline V gene, CDR1 is WNHNN and CDR2 is SYGVQD (reference sequence). This CDR3 is 18 amino acids long. The CDR3 is CASSGPGRGRQGTGELFF. Written as DNA, the CDR3 is TGCGCCAGCAGTGGACCTGGGCGGGGACGGCAGGGGACCGGGGAGCTGTTTTTT.

In DNA, the CDR3 is TGTGCCAGCAGCTCGACTGGAAACAATGAGCAGTTCTTC. As protein: CASSSTGNNEQFF. The J gene is TRBJ2-1, the V gene TRBV7-9, with unresolved D. V was shortened by 4 bases and J by 5 bases, with 9 bases between the two germline ends. There are 13 residues in the CDR3. CDR1 is SEHNR, CDR2 FQNEAQ, per germline (reference sequence).

V is TRBV5-5 and J is TRBJ2-5; D not resolved. The ends were cut back, 2 bases at V and 5 bases at J, with 10 bases in the middle. Per germline, CDR1 SGHKS and CDR2 YYEKEE (reference sequence). The CDR3 runs to 13 residues. CDR3 coding DNA: TGTGCCAGCAGCTTAGCCCAGACGGAGACCCAGTACTTC. Translating gives CASSLAQTETQYF.

This clone was observed once. This sequence joins TRBV15 and TRBJ2-2; D possibly corresponds to TRBD2 (5 bases). Trimming took 4 bases from V and 7 from J, leaving 13 bases between them. The CDR3 is 14 amino acids. Germline V gene data show CDR1 as LNHNV and CDR2 as YYDKDF (reference sequence). DNA of the CDR3: TGTGCCACCAGCAAAGGATTGGGGAGCGGGGAGCTGTTTTTT. This translates into CATSKGLGSGELFF.